These T cell receptor beta chains were read from a single sample in a study of cytomegalovirus exposure and HLA in healthy donors. This table comes from immunoSEQ multiplex PCR, and its TCRdb copy is limited to in-frame clones, with some not included. The sample records under 200,000 clones, about 75% being singletons. The sequenced sample consisted of PBMCs. Receptors originate from a male donor in good health and CMV-seropositive. The CDR3 runs from the conserved cysteine through the conserved F or W. The D gene is left open where the match is weak. Size is omitted from some rows. Given values are once, few, many or a class for expanded clones.

V gene: TRBV7-2
D gene: NA
J gene: TRBJ1-1
clone size: few
CDR3 protein: CASSFRVNTEAFF
CDR3 DNA: TGTGCCAGCAGCTTCAGGGTGAACACTGAAGCTTTCTTT

V gene: TRBV7-9
D gene: TRBD1
J gene: TRBJ1-2
clone size: NA
CDR3 protein: CSSSQSTGHYGYTF
CDR3 DNA: TGTTCCAGCAGCCAGTCGACAGGGCACTATGGCTACACCTTC

V gene: TRBV4-1
D gene: NA
J gene: TRBJ2-7
clone size: NA
CDR3 protein: CASSQIDRSTYEQYF
CDR3 DNA: TGCGCCAGCAGCCAAATAGACAGGTCTACCTACGAGCAGTACTTC

V gene: TRBV4-3
D gene: TRBD2
J gene: TRBJ2-5
clone size: once
CDR3 protein: CASSRGLAVTETQYF
CDR3 DNA: TGCGCCAGCAGCCGAGGACTAGCCGTCACGGAGACCCAGTACTTC

V gene: TRBV27
D gene: TRBD1
J gene: TRBJ1-2
clone size: NA
CDR3 protein: CASSLSKYRGKGYGYTF
CDR3 DNA: TGTGCCAGCAGTTTATCGAAGTACAGGGGGAAAGGCTATGGCTACACCTTC

V gene: TRBV28
D gene: NA
J gene: TRBJ2-1
clone size: NA
CDR3 protein: CASSLQGHLYNEQFF
CDR3 DNA: TGTGCCAGCAGTTTACAGGGACACCTCTACAATGAGCAGTTCTTC

V gene: TRBV2
D gene: TRBD1
J gene: TRBJ2-7
clone size: NA
CDR3 protein: CASSAPGQGHSYEQYF
CDR3 DNA: TGTGCCAGCAGTGCCCCGGGACAGGGTCACTCCTACGAGCAGTACTTC

V gene: TRBV7-9
D gene: NA
J gene: TRBJ1-1
clone size: NA
CDR3 protein: CASSTDSKTNTEAFF
CDR3 DNA: TGTGCCAGCAGCACAGACAGCAAGACGAACACTGAAGCTTTCTTT

V gene: TRBV11-2
D gene: NA
J gene: TRBJ2-6
clone size: NA
CDR3 protein: CASSPQGLGANVLTF
CDR3 DNA: TGTGCCAGCAGCCCCCAGGGTCTTGGGGCCAACGTCCTGACTTTC

V gene: TRBV27
D gene: TRBD1
J gene: TRBJ1-1
clone size: few
CDR3 protein: CASSPQGARTEAFF
CDR3 DNA: TGTGCCAGCAGCCCTCAGGGGGCACGAACTGAAGCTTTCTTT

V gene: TRBV11-2
D gene: TRBD1
J gene: TRBJ2-2
clone size: NA
CDR3 protein: CASRSPGQGDTGELFF
CDR3 DNA: TGTGCCAGCAGATCGCCGGGACAGGGCGACACCGGGGAGCTGTTTTTT

V gene: TRBV2
D gene: NA
J gene: TRBJ1-3
clone size: NA
CDR3 protein: CASTLTESGNTIYF
CDR3 DNA: TGTGCCAGCACCCTGACGGAGTCTGGAAACACCATATATTTT

V gene: TRBV30
D gene: NA
J gene: TRBJ1-2
clone size: NA
CDR3 protein: CAWTRGARGGYTF
CDR3 DNA: TGTGCCTGGACCCGGGGGGCCCGAGGAGGCTACACCTTC

V gene: TRBV6-5
D gene: NA
J gene: TRBJ2-3
clone size: NA
CDR3 protein: CASSYSRGITDTQYF
CDR3 DNA: TGTGCCAGCAGTTACTCACGGGGAATTACAGATACGCAGTATTTT

V gene: TRBV6-6
D gene: NA
J gene: TRBJ1-2
clone size: NA
CDR3 protein: CASSYLSFNYGYTF
CDR3 DNA: TGTGCCAGCAGTTACTTGAGCTTTAACTATGGCTACACCTTC

V gene: TRBV5-1
D gene: NA
J gene: TRBJ2-1
clone size: NA
CDR3 protein: CASSLGQSSYNEQFF
CDR3 DNA: TGCGCCAGCAGCTTAGGACAGAGCTCCTACAATGAGCAGTTCTTC

V gene: TRBV7-2
D gene: NA
J gene: TRBJ1-1
clone size: NA
CDR3 protein: CASSLAGGARAEAFF
CDR3 DNA: TGTGCCAGCAGCTTAGCAGGGGGGGCGCGGGCTGAAGCTTTCTTT

V gene: TRBV6-5
D gene: TRBD2
J gene: TRBJ2-5
clone size: NA
CDR3 protein: CASSSGRGGETQYF
CDR3 DNA: TGTGCCAGCAGTTCGGGCCGGGGGGGAGAGACCCAGTACTTC

V gene: TRBV21-1
D gene: NA
J gene: TRBJ2-7
clone size: NA
CDR3 protein: CASSKPGTGAEQYF
CDR3 DNA: TGTGCCAGCAGCAAACCCGGGACAGGGGCCGAGCAGTACTTC

V gene: TRBV7-2
D gene: TRBD1
J gene: TRBJ1-3
clone size: NA
CDR3 protein: CASSQTGGRHTIYF
CDR3 DNA: TGTGCCAGCAGCCAGACAGGGGGCCGGCACACCATATATTTT

V gene: TRBV2
D gene: TRBD2
J gene: TRBJ2-3
clone size: NA
CDR3 protein: CASSDTSGGVDTQYF
CDR3 DNA: TGTGCCAGCAGTGATACTAGCGGGGGTGTGGATACGCAGTATTTT

V gene: TRBV27
D gene: NA
J gene: TRBJ2-7
clone size: NA
CDR3 protein: CASSLYGGVSYEQYF
CDR3 DNA: TGTGCCAGCAGTTTATACGGCGGGGTCTCCTACGAGCAGTACTTC

V gene: TRBV27
D gene: NA
J gene: TRBJ2-3
clone size: NA
CDR3 protein: CASSPPSSTDTQYF
CDR3 DNA: TGTGCCAGCAGTCCTCCGTCTAGCACAGATACGCAGTATTTT

V gene: TRBV5-1
D gene: NA
J gene: TRBJ1-4
clone size: few
CDR3 protein: CASSSWGRDDEKLFF
CDR3 DNA: TGCGCCAGCAGCTCCTGGGGCAGGGATGATGAAAAACTGTTTTTT

V gene: TRBV4-1
D gene: NA
J gene: TRBJ2-7
clone size: NA
CDR3 protein: CASSARLADTAYEQYF
CDR3 DNA: TGCGCCAGCAGCGCCCGTTTAGCGGACACGGCCTACGAGCAGTACTTC

V gene: TRBV5-1
D gene: NA
J gene: TRBJ2-7
clone size: NA
CDR3 protein: CAGEGRGVYEQYF
CDR3 DNA: TGCGCCGGGGAAGGCAGGGGGGTCTACGAGCAGTACTTC

V gene: TRBV30
D gene: NA
J gene: TRBJ1-5
clone size: NA
CDR3 protein: CAWSVTGRGQPQHF
CDR3 DNA: TGTGCCTGGAGTGTAACAGGGAGGGGACAGCCCCAGCATTTT

V gene: TRBV27
D gene: NA
J gene: TRBJ2-2
clone size: NA
CDR3 protein: CATRTNTGELFF
CDR3 DNA: TGTGCCACCAGGACAAACACCGGGGAGCTGTTTTTT

V gene: TRBV5-6
D gene: NA
J gene: TRBJ2-7
clone size: NA
CDR3 protein: CASSSGQLTYEQYF
CDR3 DNA: TGTGCCAGCAGCTCAGGACAGCTGACCTACGAGCAGTACTTC

V gene: TRBV5-6
D gene: TRBD1
J gene: TRBJ2-3
clone size: NA
CDR3 protein: CASKGQGITDTQYF
CDR3 DNA: TGTGCCAGCAAAGGACAGGGGATCACAGATACGCAGTATTTT

V gene: TRBV19
D gene: TRBD2
J gene: TRBJ2-3
clone size: NA
CDR3 protein: CASSFGGGTDTQYF
CDR3 DNA: TGTGCCAGTAGTTTCGGGGGGGGCACAGATACGCAGTATTTT

V gene: TRBV2
D gene: TRBD1
J gene: TRBJ1-5
clone size: NA
CDR3 protein: CASNGQGGQPQHF
CDR3 DNA: TGTGCCAGCAATGGACAGGGTGGTCAGCCCCAGCATTTT

V gene: TRBV6-5
D gene: NA
J gene: TRBJ2-2
clone size: NA
CDR3 protein: CASSSHYQAHGELFF
CDR3 DNA: TGTGCCAGCAGTAGTCACTACCAAGCCCACGGGGAGCTGTTTTTT

V gene: TRBV5-4
D gene: TRBD2
J gene: TRBJ2-7
clone size: NA
CDR3 protein: CASSSGGGDEQYF
CDR3 DNA: TGTGCCAGCAGCTCGGGGGGGGGCGACGAGCAGTACTTC

V gene: TRBV18
D gene: NA
J gene: TRBJ2-1
clone size: NA
CDR3 protein: CASSPVGYSYNEQFF
CDR3 DNA: TGTGCCAGCTCACCAGTCGGGTACTCCTACAATGAGCAGTTCTTC

V gene: TRBV5-4
D gene: NA
J gene: TRBJ2-1
clone size: NA
CDR3 protein: CASSKINTQNEQFF
CDR3 DNA: TGTGCCAGCAGCAAAATCAATACACAGAATGAGCAGTTCTTC

V gene: TRBV6-5
D gene: NA
J gene: TRBJ2-1
clone size: few
CDR3 protein: CASSRDTSYNEQFF
CDR3 DNA: TGTGCCAGCAGCCGGGACACCTCCTACAATGAGCAGTTCTTC

V gene: TRBV19
D gene: TRBD1
J gene: TRBJ1-5
clone size: NA
CDR3 protein: CASLSGGGAQPQHF
CDR3 DNA: TGTGCCAGCCTGTCAGGAGGGGGCGCGCAGCCCCAGCATTTT

V gene: TRBV5-1
D gene: TRBD2
J gene: TRBJ2-1
clone size: NA
CDR3 protein: CASSLGGGGAGEQFF
CDR3 DNA: TGCGCCAGCAGCTTGGGTGGCGGGGGGGCTGGTGAGCAGTTCTTC

V gene: TRBV2
D gene: TRBD2
J gene: TRBJ2-5
clone size: NA
CDR3 protein: CASSERTSGGEETQYF
CDR3 DNA: TGTGCCAGCAGTGAAAGGACTAGCGGGGGGGAAGAGACCCAGTACTTC

V gene: TRBV30
D gene: NA
J gene: TRBJ2-5
clone size: NA
CDR3 protein: CAWSVRRKETQYF
CDR3 DNA: TGTGCCTGGAGTGTGAGGAGGAAAGAGACCCAGTACTTC